This is a list of T cell receptor beta chains from one sample in a study of blood T cell repertoires in COVID-19. The method was immunoSEQ multiplex PCR; TCRdb's version includes in-frame clones alone and lacks a portion of them. The repertoire consists of 200,000 to 250,000 clones, with about nine tenths occurring once and the leading ten covering under 3%. The sample consisted of PBMCs or T cells enriched from blood (not recorded which). These receptors were obtained from a woman aged 25 to 39 who had recovered from COVID-19. Each CDR3 is given with its conserved first and last residue. Clone size, where shown, is once, few, many, or a class for clones that have expanded.

v_call	clone_size	j_call	cdr3_aa
TRBV2	NA	TRBJ1-2	CASGDRFPNYGYTF
TRBV7-9	NA	TRBJ2-5	CASSFQGRETQYF
TRBV7-9	few	TRBJ1-3	CASSLAQGNTIYF
TRBV3-1/TRBV3-2	NA	TRBJ2-2	CASSPLGTGDTGELFF
TRBV11-1	NA	TRBJ1-5	CASSTRPGVQPQHF
TRBV6-5	NA	TRBJ1-6	CASRQSSYNSPLHF
TRBV4-3	NA	TRBJ1-1	CASSQEWQVEAFF
TRBV3-1/TRBV3-2	NA	TRBJ2-3	CASSQSSGGVDTQYF
TRBV19	NA	TRBJ2-2	CASSNSGGLVTGELFF
TRBV12-3/TRBV12-4	NA	TRBJ1-5	CASSSRAQPQHF
TRBV6-4	NA	TRBJ2-3	CASSHSTGGGADTQYF